The clone carrying this T cell receptor (beta chain) was seen more than once but under ten times. The data originate from a study of blood T cell repertoires in COVID-19. Study as a whole: Spain, Italy and the United States supplied samples that represented acute and convalescent COVID-19. The analysed material was cDNA or gDNA that came from T cells, B-cell-depleted T cells, or PBMCs.

V lost 5 bases and J lost 5, with 14 bases in between. The length of the CDR3 is 14 residues. The germline CDR1 and CDR2 sequences are SGDLS and YYNGEE. Per the authors' pipeline: How many nucleated cells were present was estimated from reference gene primer amplification. Clones were read by immunoSEQ multiplex PCR, and TCRdb kept only the in-frame ones, dropping some. Clone size and the V and J calls come from that table; the DNA yielded D and trimming. The table records 100,000 to 150,000 clones, 69% of them present only once. This receptor was obtained from a woman in her seventies with acute or convalescent COVID-19. The chain has TRBV9 and TRBJ1-3, with D possibly TRBD1 on 6 matching bases. Sequenced input: peripheral blood. CDR3 sequence (DNA): TGTGCCAGCAGTCTAACAGGGTCTAGAAACACCATATATTTT. Amino acid sequence: CASSLTGSRNTIYF.